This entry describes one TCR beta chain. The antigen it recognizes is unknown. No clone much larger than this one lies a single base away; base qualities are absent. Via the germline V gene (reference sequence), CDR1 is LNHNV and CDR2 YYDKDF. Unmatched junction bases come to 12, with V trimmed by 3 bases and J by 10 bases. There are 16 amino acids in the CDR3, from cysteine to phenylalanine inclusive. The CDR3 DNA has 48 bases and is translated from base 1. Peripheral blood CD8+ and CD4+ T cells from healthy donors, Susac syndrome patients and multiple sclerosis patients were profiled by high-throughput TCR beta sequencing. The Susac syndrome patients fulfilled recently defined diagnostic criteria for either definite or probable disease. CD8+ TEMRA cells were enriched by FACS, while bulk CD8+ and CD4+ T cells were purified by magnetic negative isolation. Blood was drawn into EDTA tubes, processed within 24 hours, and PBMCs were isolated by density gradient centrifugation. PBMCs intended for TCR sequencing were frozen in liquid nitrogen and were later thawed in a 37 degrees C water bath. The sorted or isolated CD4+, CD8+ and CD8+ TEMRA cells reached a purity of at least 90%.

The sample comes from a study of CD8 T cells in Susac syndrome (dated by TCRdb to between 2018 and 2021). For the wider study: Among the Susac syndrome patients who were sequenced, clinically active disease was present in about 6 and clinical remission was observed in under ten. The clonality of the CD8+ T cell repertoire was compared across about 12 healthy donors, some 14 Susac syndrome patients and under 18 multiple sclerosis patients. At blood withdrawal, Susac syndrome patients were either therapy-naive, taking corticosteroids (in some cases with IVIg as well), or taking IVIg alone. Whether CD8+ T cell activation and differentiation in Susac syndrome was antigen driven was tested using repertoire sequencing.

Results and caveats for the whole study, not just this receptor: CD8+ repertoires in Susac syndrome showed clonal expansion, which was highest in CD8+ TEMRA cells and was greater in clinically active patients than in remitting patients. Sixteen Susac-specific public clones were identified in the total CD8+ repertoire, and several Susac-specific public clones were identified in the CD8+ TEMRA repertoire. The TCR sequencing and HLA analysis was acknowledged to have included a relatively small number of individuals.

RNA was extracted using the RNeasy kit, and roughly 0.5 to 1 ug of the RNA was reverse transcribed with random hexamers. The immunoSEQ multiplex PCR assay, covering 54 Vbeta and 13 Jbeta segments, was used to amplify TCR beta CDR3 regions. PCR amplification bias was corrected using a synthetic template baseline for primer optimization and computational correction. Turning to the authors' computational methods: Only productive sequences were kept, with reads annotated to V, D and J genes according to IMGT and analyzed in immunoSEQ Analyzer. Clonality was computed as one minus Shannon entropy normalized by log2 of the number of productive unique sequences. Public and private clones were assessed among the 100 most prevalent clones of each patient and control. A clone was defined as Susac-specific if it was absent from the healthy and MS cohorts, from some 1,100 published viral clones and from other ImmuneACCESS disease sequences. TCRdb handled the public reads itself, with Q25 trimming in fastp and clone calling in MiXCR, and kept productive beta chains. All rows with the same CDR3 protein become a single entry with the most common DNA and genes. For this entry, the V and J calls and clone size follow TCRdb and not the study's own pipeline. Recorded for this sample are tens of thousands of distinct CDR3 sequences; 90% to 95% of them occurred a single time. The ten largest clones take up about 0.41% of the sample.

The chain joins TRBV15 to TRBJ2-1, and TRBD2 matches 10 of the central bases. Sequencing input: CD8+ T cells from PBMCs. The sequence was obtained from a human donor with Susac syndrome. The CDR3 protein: CATSRLTGTSVNEQFF. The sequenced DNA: TGTGCCACCAGCAGGCTTACCGGGACTAGCGTCAACGAGCAGTTCTTC.